One sample yielded the 24 T cell receptor beta chains listed below, sequenced in a study of Ad26.COV2.S vaccination and SARS-CoV-2 variants. Assay: immunoSEQ multiplex PCR; the TCRdb copy retains only in-frame clones and omits some. The sample includes 300,000 to 400,000 clones, about 89% of them seen just once. Treatment specified: about 20 received Ad26.COV2.S at low or high dose, single or two shots; about 5 received placebo; per-sample allocation not given. Collection of samples fell on day 63 after the first vaccine or placebo injection. Sequenced material: peripheral blood, taken in a trial of Ad26.COV2.S vaccine versus placebo. These receptors were taken from a person between 18 and 59 years old who received the Ad26.COV2.S COVID-19 vaccine or a placebo.

The chain is built from TRBV5-1 and TRBJ2-7; weak D call: TRBD2 (6 bases). This CDR3 region has 14 residues. The V end lost 1 base, the J end lost 6 bases, and 14 bases lay between the germline ends. CDR1 and CDR2 from the germline V gene are SGHRS and YFSETQ. The CDR3 loop is CASSLTGVVGEQYF. CDR3 nucleotides: TGCGCCAGCAGCTTGACGGGGGTAGTGGGCGAGCAGTACTTC.

This clone appeared once. The CDR3 region is CASSGTVRASGANVLTF. The CDR3, as DNA: TGTGCCAGCAGTGGAACCGTGAGGGCTTCTGGGGCCAACGTCCTGACTTTC. The rearrangement links TRBV6-1 to TRBJ2-6, with a possible D match to TRBD2 (5 bases). Trimming left V 4 bases short and J 1 base short, with 14 bases between. There are 17 residues in the CDR3. Germline CDR1 MNHNS, CDR2 SASEGT.

The gene calls are TRBV5-1 and TRBJ2-2; 7 positions agree with TRBD2. Germline-derived CDR1 and CDR2 are SGHRS and YFSETQ. The CDR3 runs to 17 residues. V trimming: 5 bases; J trimming: 1 base; junction bases outside the gene matches: 11. CDR3 amino acids: CASSYNPGLQNTGELFF. The CDR3 nucleotides read TGCGCCAGCAGTTATAATCCGGGACTACAGAACACCGGGGAGCTGTTTTTT. Combining the CDR3 with reference TRBV5-1 and TRBJ2-2 gives the whole variable domain KAGVTQTPRYLIKTRGQQVTLSCSPISGHRSVSWYQQTPGQGLQFLFEYFSETQRNKGNFPGRFSGRQFSNSRSEMNVSTLELGDSALYLCASSYNPGLQNTGELFFGEGSRLTVL.

This chain uses TRBV20-1 with TRBJ2-7; D is possibly TRBD1 (5 bases). This CDR3 spans 12 amino acids. With 3 bases removed from V and 3 bases from J, the gap between germline ends came to 9 bases. CDR1 and CDR2 (germline): DFQATT, SNEGSKA (reference sequence). CDR3 amino acids: CSASTGGYEQYF. CDR3 coding DNA: TGCAGTGCTAGTACAGGCGGCTACGAGCAGTACTTC.

This chain joins TRBV5-6 and TRBJ1-2; D is uncertain. Trimming pared 3 bases from V and 5 bases from J, leaving 8 bases between. The CDR3 length is 12 residues. The germline CDR1 and CDR2 sequences are SGHDT and YYEEEE. The CDR3 DNA follows: TGTGCCAGCAGCTCGACGGGATATGGCTACACCTTC. It is translated as CASSSTGYGYTF. Full variable domain (outside the CDR3, taken from reference TRBV5-6 and TRBJ1-2): DAGVTQSPTHLIKTRGQQVTLRCSPKSGHDTVSWYQQALGQGPQFIFQYYEEEERQRGNFPDRFSGHQFPNYSSELNVNALLLGDSALYLCASSSTGYGYTFGSGTRLTVV.

This sequence joins TRBV6-5 and TRBJ2-3; 12 bases agree with TRBD2. This CDR3 contains 15 residues. Germline V gene data show CDR1 as MNHEY and CDR2 as SVGAGI. Losses at the gene ends were 8 bases for V and 1 base for J; bases not matched to a gene: 4. CDR3 in DNA: TGTGCCAGCCCCGGACTAGCGGGGCGCACAGATACGCAGTATTTT. Amino acids: CASPGLAGRTDTQYF.

This chain connects TRBV12-3 or TRBV12-4 to TRBJ2-5, with D unclear. The CDR3 totals 13 residues. The V end lost 6 bases, the J end lost 3 bases, and 11 bases lay between the germline ends. Here the CDR3 DNA reads TGTGCCAGCAGCCTGGGCGCGGAAGAGACCCAGTACTTC. Translated: CASSLGAEETQYF.

This sequence joins TRBV24-1 and TRBJ2-2; 7 positions agree with TRBD1. Germline V gene data show CDR1 as KGHDR and CDR2 as SFDVKD. The trim removed 4 bases at V and 5 bases at J, leaving 3 bases unmatched. The length of the CDR3 is 14 residues. CDR3 region: CATSEQGKTGELFF. CDR3 DNA: TGTGCCACCAGTGAACAGGGGAAAACCGGGGAGCTGTTTTTT.

The chain links TRBV7-2 to TRBJ2-1, with 7 nucleotides matching TRBD1. This CDR3 contains 14 residues. J lost 6 bases, V lost 4 bases, and 6 bases had no gene match. Germline values: CDR1 SGHTA, CDR2 FQGNSA. The CDR3 protein is CASSSRQGSNEQFF. The DNA for the CDR3 is TGTGCCAGCAGCTCCCGACAGGGTTCCAATGAGCAGTTCTTC. The variable domain in full, completed from reference TRBV7-2 and TRBJ2-1, reads GAGVSQSPSNKVTEKGKDVELRCDPISGHTALYWYRQSLGQGLEFLIYFQGNSAPDKSGLPSDRFSAERTGGSVSTLTIQRTQQEDSAVYLCASSSRQGSNEQFFGPGTRLTVL.

This chain uses TRBV9 with TRBJ2-2; D not resolved. This CDR3 is 14 amino acids long. Trimming cost V 0 bases and J 4 bases, with 7 bases left between them. The V gene's germline CDR1 is SGDLS and CDR2 YYNGEE. The CDR3: CASSVEITTGELFF. The DNA for the CDR3 is TGTGCCAGCAGCGTAGAAATAACCACCGGGGAGCTGTTTTTT.

The rearrangement links TRBV29-1 to TRBJ2-1; 9 bases line up with TRBD2. The germline V gene has CDR1 SQVTM and CDR2 ANQGSEA. Trimming at V came to 6 bases and at J to 5 bases, leaving 11 bases not matched to a gene. The CDR3 totals 15 residues. CDR3 sequence: CSVPGASGDHNEQFF. Here the CDR3 DNA reads TGCAGCGTCCCGGGAGCTAGCGGGGACCACAATGAGCAGTTCTTC.

This clone was seen once. This chain uses TRBV7-9 with TRBJ1-1, with D perhaps matching TRBD1 (5 bases). V shed 5 bases and J shed 10 bases, with 23 bases lying between them. The CDR3 sequence is 15 residues long. Germline CDR1 reads SEHNR; CDR2 reads FQNEAQ (reference sequence). CDR3 residues: CASSPGGDSILGAFF. DNA for the CDR3: TGTGCCAGCAGCCCGGGGGGAGATTCGATCCTGGGAGCTTTCTTT.

For this clone: This sample includes further DNA sequences coding for the same CDR3. Written as DNA, the CDR3 is TGCGCCAGCAGCTTGGGTGACGGAAATTCACCCCTCCACTTT. Translation: CASSLGDGNSPLHF. The V and J genes are TRBV5-1 and TRBJ1-6, with no clear D. The V end lost 0 bases, the J end lost 7 bases, and 8 bases lay between the germline ends. Germline V gene data show CDR1 as SGHRS and CDR2 as YFSETQ. This CDR3 has 14 residues.

Note on this clone: One end of the junction is discordant with germline, which a read error may explain. V is TRBV2 and J is TRBJ1-5; D may be TRBD1 (5 bases). This CDR3 is 21 amino acids long. The germline V gene encodes CDR1 SNHLY and CDR2 FYNNEI. The CDR3 loop reads CASSEESSRRDKGHLNQPQHF. CDR3 sequence (DNA): TGTGCCAGCAGCGAAGAAAGTAGTCGACGAGATAAAGGACACCTTAATCAGCCCCAGCATTTT.

This chain uses TRBV29-1 with TRBJ2-7; TRBD1 or TRBD2 may be the D gene (5 bases each). The CDR3 length is 11 residues. Looked up from germline, CDR1 is SQVTM and CDR2 is ANQGSEA. V dropped 6 bases and J dropped 12 bases, with 18 bases sitting between them. CDR3 residues: CSVMIGTGTYF. CDR3 DNA: TGCAGCGTCATGATTGGGACCGGGACGTACTTC.

The chain carries TRBV6-5 and TRBJ2-1; D perhaps matches TRBD1 (5 bases). Germline loops: CDR1 MNHEY, CDR2 SVGAGI. V was shortened by 6 bases and J by 1 base, with 10 bases between the two germline ends. The CDR3 consists of 14 residues. DNA for the CDR3: TGTGCCAGCAGCCTAGACAGTTCCTACAATGAGCAGTTCTTC. Translated, it gives CASSLDSSYNEQFF.

The chain links TRBV2 to TRBJ2-2; perhaps TRBD1 as D (6 bases). Germline V gene data show CDR1 as SNHLY and CDR2 as FYNNEI. This CDR3 is 15 amino acids long. Trimming left V 3 bases short and J 6 bases short, with 14 bases between. Here the CDR3 DNA reads TGTGCCAGCAGTGATACTCAGGGGACGGCCGGGGAGCTGTTTTTT. Its protein product is CASSDTQGTAGELFF.

The chain links TRBV2 to TRBJ1-2; TRBD1 matches at 8 bases. This CDR3 region has 13 residues. From germline, CDR1 is SNHLY and CDR2 FYNNEI. Unmatched junction bases numbered 2, after V lost 2 bases and J lost 6 bases. CDR3 loop: CASSERQGNGYTF. CDR3 bases: TGTGCCAGCAGTGAAAGACAGGGGAATGGCTACACCTTC.

This rearrangement joins TRBV28 to TRBJ2-3; 10 positions match TRBD1. This CDR3 has 19 residues. With 6 bases clipped from V and 0 bases from J, the junction kept 15 bases outside the gene matches. Germline CDR1 MDHEN, CDR2 SYDVKM. This chain's CDR3 is CASRLPGQGWFGSTDTQYF. The CDR3, as DNA: TGTGCCAGCAGACTACCGGGACAGGGGTGGTTCGGTAGCACAGATACGCAGTATTTT.

The chain couples TRBV6-6 to TRBJ2-5, with no clear D. V shed 7 bases and J shed 3 bases, with 18 bases lying between them. Germline V gives CDR1 MNHNY, CDR2 SVGAGI (reference sequence). The CDR3 contains 15 residues. Written as DNA, the CDR3 is TGTGCCAGCACCCCCCTCGATCAAACTAAAGAGACCCAGTACTTC. As protein: CASTPLDQTKETQYF.

The rearrangement links TRBV9 to TRBJ1-2; D may be TRBD1 (5 bases). The CDR3 is 14 residues long. V gave up 4 bases and J gave up 1 base, with 11 bases separating them. Germline assignment: CDR1 SGDLS and CDR2 YYNGEE. CDR3 coding DNA: TGTGCCAGCAGCTCGGGGGACCTTAACTATGGCTACACCTTC. Protein: CASSSGDLNYGYTF.

The chain employs TRBV5-1 and TRBJ2-6, with D perhaps matching TRBD1 (5 bases). The CDR3 loop spans 17 amino acids. The germline V and J ends were trimmed by 0 bases and 0 bases, with 10 bases remaining between them. The germline gives CDR1 SGHRS, CDR2 YFSETQ. This chain's CDR3 is CASSLATGDSGANVLTF. CDR3 nucleotide sequence: TGCGCCAGCAGCTTGGCCACAGGAGACTCTGGGGCCAACGTCCTGACTTTC.

V and J are TRBV30 and TRBJ1-1; D ambiguous. The length of the CDR3 is 13 residues. Trimming took 5 bases from V and 1 from J, leaving 11 bases between them. Germline V gene lookup returns CDR1 GTSNPN and CDR2 SVGIG (reference sequence). The CDR3 DNA is TGTGCCTGGGTTAAAGCAGGGAACACTGAAGCTTTCTTT. Its protein product is CAWVKAGNTEAFF.

This chain joins TRBV3-1 (or the pseudogene TRBV3-2) and TRBJ2-1; D is possibly TRBD1 or TRBD2 (6 bases each). This CDR3 spans 16 amino acids. From germline, CDR1 is LGHDT and CDR2 YNNKEL (reference sequence). V lost 1 base and J lost 0, with 10 bases in between. The CDR3 reads CASSQGGGHSYNEQFF. In DNA form, the CDR3 reads TGTGCCAGCAGCCAAGGAGGGGGGCACTCCTACAATGAGCAGTTCTTC.